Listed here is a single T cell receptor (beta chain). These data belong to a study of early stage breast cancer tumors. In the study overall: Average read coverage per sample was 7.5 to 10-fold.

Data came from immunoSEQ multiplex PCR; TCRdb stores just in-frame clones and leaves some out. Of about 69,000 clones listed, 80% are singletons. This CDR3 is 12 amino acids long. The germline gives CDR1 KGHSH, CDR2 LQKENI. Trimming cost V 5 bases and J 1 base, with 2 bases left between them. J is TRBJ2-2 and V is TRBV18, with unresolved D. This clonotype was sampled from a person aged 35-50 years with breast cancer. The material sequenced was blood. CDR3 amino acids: CASSENTGELFF. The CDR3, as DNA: TGTGCCAGCTCAGAGAACACCGGGGAGCTGTTTTTT. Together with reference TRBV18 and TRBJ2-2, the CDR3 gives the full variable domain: NAGVMQNPRHLVRRRGQEARLRCSPMKGHSHVYWYRQLPEEGLKFMVYLQKENIIDESGMPKERFSAEFPKEGPSILRIQQVVRGDSAAYFCASSENTGELFFGEGSRLTVL.